This TCR beta chain was sequenced during a study of response to subunit inactivated influenza vaccine. General study findings and limits: Each seasonal flu vaccination may recruit only limited new T cells, authors suggested.

Comments on this clonotype: Its antigen is still unknown.

One entry per CDR3 protein results from TCRdb running MiXCR on the RT-PCR reads. The sample lists hundreds of thousands of distinct CDR3 sequences, more than 15% occurring once. The sequence was obtained from a man between 50 and 69 years old who received an inactivated influenza vaccine. The sample consisted of CD4+ T cells sorted from PBMCs, taken 23 months after vaccination.

CDR3 nucleotide sequence: TGCGCCAGCAGCAACTCGGGACCCAGCACAGATACGCAGTATTTT. This translates into CASSNSGPSTDTQYF. This chain joins TRBV5-1 and TRBJ2-3; D assignment may be TRBD1 or TRBD2 (5 bases each). The V gene lost 4 bases and the J gene lost 0 bases, with 12 bases spanning the gap. The CDR3 contains 15 residues. Germline CDR1 and CDR2: SGHRS and YFSETQ. Supplemented by reference TRBV5-1 and TRBJ2-3, the full variable domain reads KAGVTQTPRYLIKTRGQQVTLSCSPISGHRSVSWYQQTPGQGLQFLFEYFSETQRNKGNFPGRFSGRQFSNSRSEMNVSTLELGDSALYLCASSNSGPSTDTQYFGPGTRLTVL.